The 12 T cell receptor beta chains below were found in one sample sequenced in a study of T cell repertoires in cytomegalovirus infection. One entry per CDR3 protein results from TCRdb running MiXCR on the reads. Of about 920,000 distinct CDR3 sequences in the sample, roughly 30% are singletons; the top ten hold around 15%. These receptors have no known antigen. Sample: cultured CD8+ T cells from PBMCs, taken from culture after CMV antigen stimulation. These TCRs come from a human donor in good health (CMV status not recorded). Some clones in this sample may be carry-over from other donors' samples.

The chain recombines TRBV19 with TRBJ2-7; TRBD2 might be the D (5 bases). Trimming shortened V by 2 bases and J by 3 bases, and 11 bases separated the two germline ends. The germline V gene has CDR1 LNHDA and CDR2 SQIVND (reference sequence). The CDR3 extends over 14 amino acids. The CDR3 sequence is CASSIRDPLYEQYF. The CDR3, as DNA: TGTGCCAGTAGTATACGGGATCCCCTCTACGAGCAGTACTTC.

Comment on this clonotype: A much larger clone is a single base away; this may be a read error. The rearrangement links TRBV28 to TRBJ2-5, with D possibly being TRBD1 or TRBD2 (6 bases each). The CDR3 length is 14 residues. The germline V and J ends were trimmed by 3 bases and 9 bases, with 17 bases remaining between them. CDR1 MDHEN and CDR2 SYDVKM come from the germline V gene. CDR3 DNA sequence: TGTGCCAGCAGTTTGATCGGAAGGGGGGAGCCCCAGTACTTC. This codes for CASSLIGRGEPQYF.

This clonotype was counted only a few times. The gene calls are TRBV7-2 and TRBJ2-5; D ambiguous. The germline V and J ends were trimmed by 2 bases and 0 bases, with 10 bases remaining between them. The CDR3 runs 15 residues. CDR1 is SGHTA, CDR2 FQGNSA, per germline. The CDR3 coding sequence is TGTGCCAGCAGCTTAAGAACCGCGTACCAAGAGACCCAGTACTTC. This codes for CASSLRTAYQETQYF.

The rearrangement links TRBV24-1 to TRBJ2-3; tentative D call: TRBD1 (6 bases). Germline V gives CDR1 KGHDR, CDR2 SFDVKD. V lost 4 bases to trimming and J lost 0 bases, with 16 bases between them. The CDR3 sequence is 17 residues long. Here the CDR3 DNA reads TGTGCCACCAGTGAGCCTACAGGGTCTGTTAGCACAGATACGCAGTATTTT. It specifies CATSEPTGSVSTDTQYF.

Details on this clonotype: A much bigger clone sits one base away, suggesting this may be a read error. The rearrangement joins TRBV28 to TRBJ2-3; a possible D gene is TRBD2 (6 bases). The CDR3 runs to 15 residues. V lost 7 bases and J lost 3, with 17 bases in between. The germline V gene has CDR1 MDHEN and CDR2 SYDVKM. This CDR3 is CASNFEPGRTDTQYF. The CDR3 nucleotides are TGTGCCAGCAATTTTGAGCCGGGGAGGACAGATACGCAGTATTTT. Full variable domain (rest looked up from reference TRBV28 and TRBJ2-3): DVKVTQSSRYLVKRTGEKVFLECVQDMDHENMFWYRQDPGLGLRLIYFSYDVKMKEKGDIPEGYSVSREKKERFSLILESASTNQTSMYLCASNFEPGRTDTQYFGPGTRLTVL.

Turning to this clonotype: Germline is not matched at one junction end, which may reflect a read error. This chain connects TRBV12-3 or TRBV12-4 to TRBJ1-1; possibly TRBD1 for D (5 bases). This CDR3 is 14 amino acids long. The CDR3: CASTPVGGDTEAIF. CDR3 nucleotide sequence: TGTGCCAGCACCCCTGTGGGGGGAGACACTGAAGCTATCTTT.

This clonotype was seen at least ten times. This chain joins TRBV6-1 and TRBJ2-3; D perhaps matches TRBD2 (7 bases). The germline CDR1 and CDR2 sequences are MNHNS and SASEGT. Trimming stripped 3 bases from V and 2 bases from J, with 9 bases between. The CDR3 totals 14 residues. The CDR3 sequence is CASSEGGATDTQYF. As DNA, the CDR3 is TGTGCCAGCAGTGAGGGGGGGGCCACAGATACGCAGTATTTT.

This clonotype was counted between two and nine times. This chain connects TRBV2 to TRBJ2-1; D is possibly TRBD2 (6 bases). The CDR3 sequence is 13 residues long. Trimming pared 6 bases from V and 6 bases from J, leaving 12 bases between. Germline V gives CDR1 SNHLY, CDR2 FYNNEI. CDR3 residues: CASRAGTPNEQFF. In nucleotides, the CDR3 is TGTGCCAGCAGGGCCGGGACTCCCAATGAGCAGTTCTTC.

This chain links TRBV5-1 with TRBJ1-1; D unresolved. V was pared by 3 bases and J by 6 bases, with 15 bases between. Germline CDR1 and CDR2: SGHRS and YFSETQ. The CDR3 spans 14 residues. CDR3 amino acids: CASSSRAGAAEAFF. For the CDR3, the DNA is TGCGCCAGCAGCTCTCGGGCGGGCGCCGCTGAAGCTTTCTTT.

A few counts support this clonotype. CDR3 sequence reads: CASSPPGRKNTEAFF. CDR3 bases: TGTGCCAGCAGTCCTCCTGGACGGAAGAACACTGAAGCTTTCTTT. The chain carries TRBV12-3 or TRBV12-4 and TRBJ1-1; D uncertain. The V gene lost 5 bases and the J gene lost 1 base, with 14 bases spanning the gap. The CDR3 runs to 15 residues.

V usage is TRBV10-3 and J usage is TRBJ2-3; D may be TRBD1 (5 bases). The CDR3 covers 15 residues. The V end lost 10 bases, the J end lost 2 bases, and 19 bases lay between the germline ends. CDR1 is ENHRY, CDR2 SYGVKD, per germline. CDR3 residues: CATSTSTTVTDTQYF. CDR3 DNA sequence: TGTGCCACCAGCACGAGTACGACAGTCACAGATACGCAGTATTTT.

The sample holds a few counts of this clonotype. The CDR3 nucleotides read TGTGCCAGCAGGCGCCGCGGGGCGGAAAACATTCAGTACTTC. This sequence encodes CASRRRGAENIQYF. This chain uses TRBV6-1 with TRBJ2-4, with a possible D match to TRBD2 (6 bases). Trimming shortened V by 6 bases and J by 5 bases, and 14 bases separated the two germline ends. The length of the CDR3 is 14 residues. Per the germline V gene, CDR1 is MNHNS and CDR2 is SASEGT.